This TCR beta chain was captured in a study of naive and memory T cell subsets. Study-wide findings and caveats: This RNA-based method may be sensitive to activation-related transcript changes.

Alpha and beta constant region primers primed reverse transcription for blood and skin samples. The SP2 primer and nested alpha and beta constant region primers amplified ligated cDNA in four rounds. TCRdb re-analysed the 5' RACE reads in MiXCR, keeping a single row per CDR3 protein. This sample has some 22,000 distinct CDR3 sequences, with 3.5% to 5% found just once. Adult healthy volunteers gave 2.5 ml peripheral blood for whole-blood RNA. TCR cDNA received a 3' ligated oligonucleotide that carried a UMI. This clonotype was observed many times. Its antigen is still unknown. Germline V gene sequence: CDR1 SNHLY, CDR2 FYNNEI. CDR3 length: 15 residues. The ends were cut back, 8 bases at V and 4 bases at J, with 19 bases in the middle.

The TCR originated in a male donor in good health. V and J are TRBV2 and TRBJ2-3; tentatively, D is TRBD1 or TRBD2 (6 bases each). The CDR3 spells CASHFGGGRADTQYF. For the CDR3, the DNA is TGTGCCAGCCATTTCGGGGGCGGTCGTGCAGATACGCAGTATTTT.